Listed below are T cell receptor beta chains from one sample, sequenced in a study of shared clonotypes between healthy human individuals. TCRdb's copy holds only in-frame clones and misses some; the assay was immunoSEQ multiplex PCR. The table includes about 820,000 clones, 80% to 95% detected once. Sequenced: naive CD8+ T cells sorted from blood. Receptors were obtained from a man aged 30 to 39 in good health. Both conserved end residues are part of each CDR3. Each record gives: D gene, clone size, J gene, V gene, CDR3 protein, CDR3 DNA. The D gene is left open where the match is weak. A clone size is listed for some rows: how often the clone was seen (once, few, many), or a class if it is expanded.

>TRBD1|NA|TRBJ1-5|TRBV7-8
CASSLAGGTVNQPQHF
TGTGCCAGCAGCTTAGCAGGCGGGACAGTCAATCAGCCCCAGCATTTT
>NA|NA|TRBJ1-4|TRBV9
CASSDETGRREKLFF
TGTGCCAGCAGCGACGAAACAGGGAGACGTGAAAAACTGTTTTTT
>NA|NA|TRBJ1-2|TRBV7-2
CASSRVLRGADYGYTF
TGTGCCAGCAGCCGGGTGCTCCGGGGCGCAGACTATGGCTACACCTTC
>NA|few|TRBJ2-2|TRBV6-5
CASSPGQPSAGELFF
TGTGCCAGCAGCCCAGGACAGCCGTCAGCAGGGGAGCTGTTTTTT
>TRBD1|few|TRBJ2-5|TRBV29-1
CSVDRELKETQYF
TGCAGCGTCGACAGGGAACTCAAAGAGACCCAGTACTTC
>NA|NA|TRBJ2-1|TRBV19
CASSISFSRNEQFF
TGTGCCAGTAGTATCTCCTTCTCTCGCAATGAGCAGTTCTTC
>TRBD2|NA|TRBJ2-1|TRBV2
CASSEYERGYNEQFF
TGTGCCAGCAGTGAATATGAGCGGGGATACAATGAGCAGTTCTTC
>NA|NA|TRBJ2-1|TRBV27
CASSLISAGNNEQFF
TGTGCCAGCAGTTTAATTTCGGCGGGAAACAATGAGCAGTTCTTC
>NA|NA|TRBJ2-7|TRBV6-1
CASSEWGPGFYEQYF
TGTGCCAGCAGTGAATGGGGGCCGGGCTTTTACGAGCAGTACTTC
>NA|NA|TRBJ2-7|TRBV18
CASSENEQYF
TGTGCCAGCTCAGAGAACGAGCAGTACTTC
>NA|NA|TRBJ2-7|TRBV6-1
CASSGTGGLGPNYEQYF
TGTGCCAGCAGTGGGACTGGGGGGTTGGGGCCTAACTACGAGCAGTACTTC
>NA|NA|TRBJ2-7|TRBV23-1
CASSQSRVDSYEQYF
TGCGCCAGCAGTCAATCCAGGGTCGACTCCTACGAGCAGTACTTC
>NA|once|TRBJ2-7|TRBV27
CASSPSGREQYF
TGTGCCAGCAGTCCTTCAGGGAGAGAGCAGTACTTC
>TRBD2|NA|TRBJ2-1|TRBV7-9
CASSSPGLAGNEQFF
TGTGCCAGCAGCTCCCCGGGACTAGCGGGCAATGAGCAGTTCTTC
>TRBD2|NA|TRBJ2-7|TRBV4-3
CASSQDRASGSYEQYF
TGCGCCAGCAGCCAAGATCGGGCCAGCGGGAGCTACGAGCAGTACTTC
>NA|NA|TRBJ2-1|TRBV6-1
CASSGRVGEAYNEQFF
TGTGCCAGCAGTGGCCGAGTGGGGGAGGCTTACAATGAGCAGTTCTTC
>NA|once|TRBJ2-7|TRBV7-6
CASSPRPGESYEQYF
TGTGCCAGCAGCCCCCGTCCAGGGGAGTCCTACGAGCAGTACTTC
>NA|NA|TRBJ2-3|TRBV5-1
CASSYGAAGPISTDTQYF
TGCGCCAGCAGCTATGGGGCCGCGGGGCCAATAAGCACAGATACGCAGTATTTT
>NA|NA|TRBJ2-1|TRBV19
CASSIVGNEQFF
TGTGCCAGTAGTATAGTAGGTAATGAGCAGTTCTTC
>NA|NA|TRBJ2-7|TRBV11-2
CASSLNPAYEQYF
TGTGCCAGCAGCTTAAATCCAGCCTACGAGCAGTACTTC
>NA|NA|TRBJ1-2|TRBV6-5
CASSYGQGLYGYTF
TGTGCCAGCAGTTATGGGCAGGGTCTCTATGGCTACACCTTC
>TRBD2|NA|TRBJ2-1|TRBV4-2
CASSQGHRTSSSNEQFF
TGTGCCAGCAGCCAGGGGCATCGGACTAGTTCTTCCAATGAGCAGTTCTTC
>TRBD2|NA|TRBJ2-2|TRBV4-3
CASSQDGIAGGSGELFF
TGCGCCAGCAGCCAAGATGGGATAGCGGGAGGGTCCGGGGAGCTGTTTTTT
>NA|NA|TRBJ1-4|TRBV27
CASSLLGGVGEKLFF
TGTGCCAGCAGTTTATTGGGGGGGGTAGGAGAAAAACTGTTTTTT
>NA|NA|TRBJ2-2|TRBV5-6
CASTLFVGALTGELFF
TGTGCCAGCACATTATTTGTGGGGGCGCTGACCGGGGAGCTGTTTTTT
>NA|NA|TRBJ1-5|TRBV28
CASSSHNQPQHF
TGTGCCAGCAGCTCCCACAATCAGCCCCAGCATTTT